This T cell receptor beta chain was obtained from a study of long-term antiretroviral therapy in people with HIV. Run at survey level, the immunoSEQ assay was version v3.0. The data were produced by immunoSEQ multiplex PCR, yet TCRdb's version contains in-frame clones alone and is incomplete. Found here are 15,000 or so clones, approximately 81% of them singletons; the top ten hold roughly 13%. Germline values: CDR1 SGHAT, CDR2 FQNNGV. The V segment lost 1 base and the J segment 0 bases; nucleotides outside the gene matches: 4. CDR3 length equals 17 residues. This material consisted of unsorted PBMCs, taken just over 3.1 years after starting antiretroviral therapy. The rearrangement joins TRBV11-2 to TRBJ1-4, with TRBD1 matching 8 bases. This clonotype was sampled from a woman in her thirties or forties with HIV. CDR3 bases: TGTGCCAGCAGCTTAGTACAGGGGGTTGCAACTAATGAAAAACTGTTTTTT. It is translated as CASSLVQGVATNEKLFF.